This T cell receptor (beta chain) was profiled in a study of beta chain features in type 1 diabetes. At the level of the study: No patient-donor differences in age, gender, total cells or subset yield. Study results and caveats: Moderately but significantly shorter TCRB CDR3s were found in Type 1 diabetes patients in all four CD4+ subsets. Patients showed naive, central memory and Treg TCRB repertoires that appeared more similar than those of healthy donors.

The authors reverse transcribed all of the isolated RNA, so sequencing captured expressed TCRB transcripts. The protocol was immunoSEQ multiplex PCR, while the TCRdb copy is restricted to in-frame clones and leaves out a portion. This sample has some 150,000 clones, with approximately 10% found just once. As concerns this clone: Its antigen is not known.

The sequencing input was central memory CD4+ T cells from blood. This receptor was taken from a young woman with type 1 diabetes.

CDR3 in DNA: TGTGCCAGCAGCGGACTAGCGGGCACAGATACGCAGTATTTT. Translating gives CASSGLAGTDTQYF. This chain uses TRBV27 with TRBJ2-3; 10 nucleotides align to TRBD2. The CDR3 is 14 amino acids. The germline gives CDR1 MNHEY, CDR2 SMNVEV (reference sequence). Losses at the gene ends were 6 bases for V and 1 base for J; bases not matched to a gene: 1.